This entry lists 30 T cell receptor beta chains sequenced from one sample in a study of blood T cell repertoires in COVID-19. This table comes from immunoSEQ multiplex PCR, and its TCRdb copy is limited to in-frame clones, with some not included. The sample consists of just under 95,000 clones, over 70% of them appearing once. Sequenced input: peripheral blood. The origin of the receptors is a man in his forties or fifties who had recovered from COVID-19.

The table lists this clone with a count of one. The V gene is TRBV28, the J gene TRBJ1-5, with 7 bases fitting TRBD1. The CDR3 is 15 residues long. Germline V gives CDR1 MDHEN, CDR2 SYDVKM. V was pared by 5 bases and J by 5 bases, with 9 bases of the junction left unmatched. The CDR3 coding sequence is TGTGCCAGCAGTCCGGACAGGAAACATCATCAGCCCCAGCATTTT. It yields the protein CASSPDRKHHQPQHF.

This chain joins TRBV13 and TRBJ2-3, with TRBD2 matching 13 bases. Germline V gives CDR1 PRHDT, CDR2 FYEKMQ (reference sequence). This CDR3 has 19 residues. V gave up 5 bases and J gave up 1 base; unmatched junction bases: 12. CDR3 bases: TGTGCCAGCAGCCGATACTGGACTAGCGGGAGCGTAGGCACAGATACGCAGTATTTT. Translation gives CASSRYWTSGSVGTDTQYF.

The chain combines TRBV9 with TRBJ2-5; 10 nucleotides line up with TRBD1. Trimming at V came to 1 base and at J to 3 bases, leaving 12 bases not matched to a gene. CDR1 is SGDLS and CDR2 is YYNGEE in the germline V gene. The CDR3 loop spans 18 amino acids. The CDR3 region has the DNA TGTGCCAGCAGCGTACGTCCCGGGACAGGGGCCAGGGAAGAGACCCAGTACTTC. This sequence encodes CASSVRPGTGAREETQYF.

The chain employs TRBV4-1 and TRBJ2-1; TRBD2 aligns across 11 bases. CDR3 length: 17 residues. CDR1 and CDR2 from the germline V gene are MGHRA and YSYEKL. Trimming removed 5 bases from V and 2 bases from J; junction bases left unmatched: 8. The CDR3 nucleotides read TGCGCCAGCAGCACGACTAGCGGGACGGCTACCTACAATGAGCAGTTCTTC. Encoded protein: CASSTTSGTATYNEQFF.

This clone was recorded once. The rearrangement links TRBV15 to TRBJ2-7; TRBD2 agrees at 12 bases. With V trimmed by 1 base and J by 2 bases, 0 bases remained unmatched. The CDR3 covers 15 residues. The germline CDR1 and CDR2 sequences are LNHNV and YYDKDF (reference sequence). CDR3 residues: CATSRGLAGAYEQYF. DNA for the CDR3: TGTGCCACCAGCAGAGGACTAGCGGGGGCCTACGAGCAGTACTTC.

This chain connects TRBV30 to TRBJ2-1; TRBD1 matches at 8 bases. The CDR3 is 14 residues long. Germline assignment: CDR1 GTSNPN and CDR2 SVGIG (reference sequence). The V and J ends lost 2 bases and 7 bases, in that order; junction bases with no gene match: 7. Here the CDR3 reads CAWSLTGARNEQFF. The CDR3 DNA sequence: TGTGCCTGGAGTTTGACAGGGGCGCGGAATGAGCAGTTCTTC.

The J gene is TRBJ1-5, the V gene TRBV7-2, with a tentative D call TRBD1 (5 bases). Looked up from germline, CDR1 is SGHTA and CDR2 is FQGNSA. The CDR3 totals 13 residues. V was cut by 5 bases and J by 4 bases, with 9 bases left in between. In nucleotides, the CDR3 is TGTGCCAGCAGCCTCACAGGTAATCAGCCCCAGCATTTT. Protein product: CASSLTGNQPQHF.

CDR3 sequence: CASSEKGQGVYFNSPLHF. The CDR3 nucleotides are TGTGCCAGCAGTGAAAAGGGACAGGGGGTTTATTTTAATTCACCCCTCCACTTT. This chain joins TRBV2 and TRBJ1-6; the match to TRBD1 covers 11 bases. The CDR3 is 18 residues long. Trimming at V came to 2 bases and at J to 6 bases, leaving 9 bases not matched to a gene. Germline V gene data show CDR1 as SNHLY and CDR2 as FYNNEI.

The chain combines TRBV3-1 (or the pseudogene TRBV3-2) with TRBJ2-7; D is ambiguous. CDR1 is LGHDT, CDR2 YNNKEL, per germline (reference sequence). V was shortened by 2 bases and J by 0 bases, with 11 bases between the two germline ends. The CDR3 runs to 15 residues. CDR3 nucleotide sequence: TGTGCCAGCAGCCAAAGTACGGGTAGCTCCTACGAGCAGTACTTC. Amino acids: CASSQSTGSSYEQYF.

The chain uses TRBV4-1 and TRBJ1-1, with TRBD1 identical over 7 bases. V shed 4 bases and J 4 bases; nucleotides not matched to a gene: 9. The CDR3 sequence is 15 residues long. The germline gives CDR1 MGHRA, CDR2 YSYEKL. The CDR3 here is CASSLEDRIGTEAFF. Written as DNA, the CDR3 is TGCGCCAGCAGCCTAGAGGACAGGATCGGCACTGAAGCTTTCTTT.

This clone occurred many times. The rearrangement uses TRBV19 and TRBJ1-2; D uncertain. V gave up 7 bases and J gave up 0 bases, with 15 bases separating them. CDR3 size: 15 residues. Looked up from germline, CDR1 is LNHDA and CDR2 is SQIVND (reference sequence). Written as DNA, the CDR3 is TGTGCCAGTAAGAGTTTTAGCCAAGCTAACTATGGCTACACCTTC. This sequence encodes CASKSFSQANYGYTF.

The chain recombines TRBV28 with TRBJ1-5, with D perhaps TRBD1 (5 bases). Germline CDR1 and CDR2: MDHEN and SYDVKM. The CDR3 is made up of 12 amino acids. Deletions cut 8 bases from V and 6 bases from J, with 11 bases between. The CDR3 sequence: CASGGSVQPQHF. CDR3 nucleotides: TGTGCCAGCGGGGGGAGTGTTCAGCCCCAGCATTTT.

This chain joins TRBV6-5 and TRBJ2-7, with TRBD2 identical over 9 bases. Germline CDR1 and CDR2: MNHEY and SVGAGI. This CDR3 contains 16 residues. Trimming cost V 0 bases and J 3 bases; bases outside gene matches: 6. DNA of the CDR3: TGTGCCAGCAGTTACTCGAGTAGCGGGAGTCTCTACGAGCAGTACTTC. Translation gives CASSYSSSGSLYEQYF.

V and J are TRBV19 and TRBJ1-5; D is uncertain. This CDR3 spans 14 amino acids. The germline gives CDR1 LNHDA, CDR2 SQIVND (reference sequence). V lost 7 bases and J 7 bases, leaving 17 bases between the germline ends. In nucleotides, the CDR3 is TGTGCCAGTACCACGGGCCTGAGCGGCCAGCCCCAGCATTTT. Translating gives CASTTGLSGQPQHF.

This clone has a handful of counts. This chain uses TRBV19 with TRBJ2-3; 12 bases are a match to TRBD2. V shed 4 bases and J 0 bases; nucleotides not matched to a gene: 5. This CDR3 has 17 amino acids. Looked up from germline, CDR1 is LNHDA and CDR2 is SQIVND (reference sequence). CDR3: CASSRLAGGMSTDTQYF. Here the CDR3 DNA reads TGTGCCAGTAGTAGGCTAGCGGGGGGGATGAGCACAGATACGCAGTATTTT. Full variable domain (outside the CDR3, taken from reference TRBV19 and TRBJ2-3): DGGITQSPKYLFRKEGQNVTLSCEQNLNHDAMYWYRQDPGQGLRLIYYSQIVNDFQKGDIAEGYSVSREKKESFPLTVTSAQKNPTAFYLCASSRLAGGMSTDTQYFGPGTRLTVL.

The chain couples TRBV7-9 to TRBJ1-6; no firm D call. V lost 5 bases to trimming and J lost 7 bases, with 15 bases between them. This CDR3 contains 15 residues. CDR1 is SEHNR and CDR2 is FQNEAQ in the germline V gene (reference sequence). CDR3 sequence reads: CASSGTGSLNSPLHF. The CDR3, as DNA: TGTGCCAGCAGCGGAACCGGGAGCCTGAATTCACCCCTCCACTTT.

The CDR3 region is CASSGIGTGNTEAFF. Written as DNA, the CDR3 is TGTGCCAGCAGCGGAATAGGGACAGGGAACACTGAAGCTTTCTTT. The chain uses TRBV6-5 and TRBJ1-1; 8 bases match TRBD1. CDR3 length: 15 residues. Germline CDR1 and CDR2: MNHEY and SVGAGI. The V segment lost 6 bases and the J segment 1 base; nucleotides outside the gene matches: 7.

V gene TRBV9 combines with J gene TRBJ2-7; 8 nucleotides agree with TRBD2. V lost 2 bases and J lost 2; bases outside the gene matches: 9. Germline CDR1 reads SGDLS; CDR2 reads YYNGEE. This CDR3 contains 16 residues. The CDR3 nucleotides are TGTGCCAGCAGCGTTTCGGGAAGCGGGGGAGCCTACGAGCAGTACTTC. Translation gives CASSVSGSGGAYEQYF.

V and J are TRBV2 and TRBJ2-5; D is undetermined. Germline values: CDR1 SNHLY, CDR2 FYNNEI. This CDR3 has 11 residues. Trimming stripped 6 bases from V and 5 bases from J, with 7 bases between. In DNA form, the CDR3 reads TGTGCCAGCAGGATACTGGAGACCCAGTACTTC. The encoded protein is CASRILETQYF.

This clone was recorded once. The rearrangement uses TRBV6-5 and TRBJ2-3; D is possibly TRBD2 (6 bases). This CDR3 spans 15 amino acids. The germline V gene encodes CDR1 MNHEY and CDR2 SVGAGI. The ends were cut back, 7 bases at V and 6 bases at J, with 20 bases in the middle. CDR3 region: CASNPKGGAGDTQYF. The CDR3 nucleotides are TGTGCCAGCAACCCAAAGGGAGGAGCGGGTGATACGCAGTATTTT.

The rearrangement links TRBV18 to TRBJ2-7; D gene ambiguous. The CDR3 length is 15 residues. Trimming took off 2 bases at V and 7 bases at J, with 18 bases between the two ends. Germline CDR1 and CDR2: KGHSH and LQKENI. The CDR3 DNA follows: TGTGCCAGCTCACCAGGAATAGTAGCACTCGCTGAGCAGTACTTC. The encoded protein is CASSPGIVALAEQYF.

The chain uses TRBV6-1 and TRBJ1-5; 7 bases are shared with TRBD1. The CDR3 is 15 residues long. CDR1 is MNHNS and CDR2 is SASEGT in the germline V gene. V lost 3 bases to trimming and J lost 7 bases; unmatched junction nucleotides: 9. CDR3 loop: CASSEQQGWEQPQHF. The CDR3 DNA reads TGTGCCAGCAGTGAGCAACAGGGGTGGGAACAGCCCCAGCATTTT.

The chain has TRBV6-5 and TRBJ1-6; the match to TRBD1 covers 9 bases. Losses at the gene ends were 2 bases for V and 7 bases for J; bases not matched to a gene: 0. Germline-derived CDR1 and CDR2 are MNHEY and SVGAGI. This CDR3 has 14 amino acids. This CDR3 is CASSYGTGNSPLHF. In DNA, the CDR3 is TGTGCCAGCAGTTACGGGACAGGGAATTCACCCCTCCACTTT.

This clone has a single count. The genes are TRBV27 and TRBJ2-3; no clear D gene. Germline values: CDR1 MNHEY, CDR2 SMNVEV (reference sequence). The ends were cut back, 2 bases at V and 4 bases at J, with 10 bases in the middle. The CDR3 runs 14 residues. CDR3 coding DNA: TGTGCCAGCAGTTTAGATGGGCTTCCAGATACGCAGTATTTT. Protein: CASSLDGLPDTQYF.

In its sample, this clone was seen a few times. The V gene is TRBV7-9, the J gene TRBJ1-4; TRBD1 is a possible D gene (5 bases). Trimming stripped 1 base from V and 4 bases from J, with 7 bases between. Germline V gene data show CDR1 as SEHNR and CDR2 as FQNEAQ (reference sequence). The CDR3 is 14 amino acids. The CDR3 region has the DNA TGTGCCAGCAGCTTAGAGGGGAATAATGAAAAACTGTTTTTT. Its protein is CASSLEGNNEKLFF.

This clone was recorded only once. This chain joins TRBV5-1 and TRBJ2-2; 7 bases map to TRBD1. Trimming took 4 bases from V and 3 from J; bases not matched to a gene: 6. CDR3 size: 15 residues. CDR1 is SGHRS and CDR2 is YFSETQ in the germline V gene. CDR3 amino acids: CASSPQQGYTGELFF. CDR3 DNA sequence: TGCGCCAGCAGCCCACAACAGGGGTACACCGGGGAGCTGTTTTTT.

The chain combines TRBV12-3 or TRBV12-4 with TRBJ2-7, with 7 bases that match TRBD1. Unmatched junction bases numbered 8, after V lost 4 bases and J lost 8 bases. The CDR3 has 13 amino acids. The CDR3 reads CASSSGQRLKQYF. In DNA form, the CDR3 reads TGTGCCAGCAGTTCGGGACAGAGACTGAAGCAGTACTTC.

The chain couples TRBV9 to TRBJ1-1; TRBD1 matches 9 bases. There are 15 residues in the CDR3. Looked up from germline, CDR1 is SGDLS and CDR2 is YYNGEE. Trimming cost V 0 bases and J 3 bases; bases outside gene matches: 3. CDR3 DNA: TGTGCCAGCAGCGTAGAGGGACAGGGACACACTGAAGCTTTCTTT. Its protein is CASSVEGQGHTEAFF. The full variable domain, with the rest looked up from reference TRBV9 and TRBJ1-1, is DSGVTQTPKHLITATGQRVTLRCSPRSGDLSVYWYQQSLDQGLQFLIQYYNGEERAKGNILERFSAQQFPDLHSELNLSSLELGDSALYFCASSVEGQGHTEAFFGQGTRLTVV.

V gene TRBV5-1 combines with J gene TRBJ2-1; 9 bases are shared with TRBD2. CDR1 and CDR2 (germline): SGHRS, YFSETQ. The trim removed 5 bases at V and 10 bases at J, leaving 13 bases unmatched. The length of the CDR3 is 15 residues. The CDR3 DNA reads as TGCGCCAGCAGAGCTAGCGGGGCTCTCATCTGGGAGCAGTTCTTC. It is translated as CASRASGALIWEQFF.

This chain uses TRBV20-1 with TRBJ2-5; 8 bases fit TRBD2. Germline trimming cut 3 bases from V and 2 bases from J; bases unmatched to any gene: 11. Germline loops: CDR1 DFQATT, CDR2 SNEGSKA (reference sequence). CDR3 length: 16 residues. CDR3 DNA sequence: TGCAGTGCTAGTTTACCGGGACTAGTGATTCAAGAGACCCAGTACTTC. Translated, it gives CSASLPGLVIQETQYF.